This TCR beta chain was obtained from a study of blood T cells in healthy people across ages. Concerning this clonotype itself: The junction and the germline gene differ at one end; a read error may be behind it.

Germline V gives CDR1 MNHNY, CDR2 SVGAGI (reference sequence). This CDR3 has 17 residues. A second PCR of 7 to 11 cycles used a sample-barcoded 5' primer and a J-beta primer mix. The template-switch adaptor was a 5' adaptor with 12 random nucleotides. It tagged each cDNA molecule. In TCRdb, the 5' RACE reads were re-called with MiXCR into one record per CDR3 protein. The sample includes around 900,000 distinct CDR3 sequences, around 26% of them seen just once. The J gene is TRBJ2-7, the V gene TRBV6-6, with 9 bases that match TRBD1. The clonotype was recovered from a woman older than 75 in good health. Sequencing used blood. The CDR3 coding sequence is TGTACCAGCAGTTCCGGACAGGGGCACGCTAACCCCTACGAGCAGTACTTC. Amino acid sequence: CTSSSGQGHANPYEQYF.